This T cell receptor beta chain was captured in a study of T cells in Graves' hyperthyroidism and ophthalmopathy. About the study: The blood sample was taken at first diagnosis, before treatment began.

Amplified TCR beta CDR3 regions derived from RNA transcripts. HTBI primers were the set used in a first-round RT-PCR of the TCR CDR3. TCRdb re-analysed the multiplex PCR reads in MiXCR, keeping a single row per CDR3 protein. In the table there are hundreds of thousands of distinct CDR3 sequences, approximately 14% of which are singletons. The study based diagnoses on clinical symptoms, serum thyroxine and TRAb, thyroid ultrasound and orbital computed tomography. The V and J ends lost 4 bases and 5 bases, in that order; junction bases with no gene match: 11. The CDR3 has 15 residues. From germline, CDR1 is SGHRS and CDR2 YFSETQ. Overall study findings and caveats: Most thyroid clonotypes with frequency above 0.001 were detected in blood. Model predictions of ophthalmopathy came a median 6.5 months before onset.

In regard to this clonotype: Its antigen is unidentified.

The sequence was collected from a woman aged 45-65 years with Graves' ophthalmopathy. The chain carries TRBV5-1 and TRBJ2-5, with 7 bases fitting TRBD2. Sequencing was done on a sample of blood. CDR3 bases: TGCGCCAGCAGCGCCCTTTCTAGCGGAATGGAGACCCAGTACTTC. Encoded protein: CASSALSSGMETQYF.